This T cell receptor beta chain was recovered during a study of EBV T-cell therapy then PD-1 blockade in nasopharyngeal carcinoma. As concerns this clone: What it recognizes is unknown.

The V gene lost 0 bases and the J gene lost 2 bases, with 9 bases spanning the gap. The CDR3 contains 15 residues. CDR1 and CDR2 (germline): KGHDR, SFDVKD. Treatment: AdE1-LMPpoly-expanded autologous EBV-specific T-cell therapy followed by anti-PD-1 nivolumab. Profiling relied on immunoSEQ multiplex PCR, and the TCRdb table lists in-frame clones only, not all of them. Seen here are 15,000 to 20,000 clones, roughly 84% observed once, and the top ten hold around 32%. The chain has TRBV24-1 and TRBJ2-5, with D unresolved. This TCR came from a man aged 40-50 years with nasopharyngeal carcinoma. The source was CD8+ T cells from blood, collected at roughly day 35 from a patient whose treatment included autologous EBV-specific T cells and nivolumab. The chain's CDR3 is CATSDLNWGQETQYF. The DNA for the CDR3 is TGTGCCACCAGTGATTTGAATTGGGGTCAAGAGACCCAGTACTTC.